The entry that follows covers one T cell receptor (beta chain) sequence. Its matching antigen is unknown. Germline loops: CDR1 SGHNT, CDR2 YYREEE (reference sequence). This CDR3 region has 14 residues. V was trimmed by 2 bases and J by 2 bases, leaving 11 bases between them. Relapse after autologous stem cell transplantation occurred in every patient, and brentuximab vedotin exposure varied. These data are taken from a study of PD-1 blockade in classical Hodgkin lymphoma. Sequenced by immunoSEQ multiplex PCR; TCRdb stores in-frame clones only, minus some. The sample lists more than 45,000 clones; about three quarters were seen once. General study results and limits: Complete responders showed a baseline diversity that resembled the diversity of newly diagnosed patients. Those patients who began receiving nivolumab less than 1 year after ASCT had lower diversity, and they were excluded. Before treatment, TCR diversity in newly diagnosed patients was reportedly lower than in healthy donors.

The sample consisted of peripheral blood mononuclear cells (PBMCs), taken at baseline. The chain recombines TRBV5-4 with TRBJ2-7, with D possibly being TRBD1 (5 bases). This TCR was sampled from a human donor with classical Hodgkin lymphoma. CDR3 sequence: CASSFGAVAYEQYF. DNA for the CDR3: TGTGCCAGCAGCTTTGGGGCGGTGGCCTACGAGCAGTACTTC.